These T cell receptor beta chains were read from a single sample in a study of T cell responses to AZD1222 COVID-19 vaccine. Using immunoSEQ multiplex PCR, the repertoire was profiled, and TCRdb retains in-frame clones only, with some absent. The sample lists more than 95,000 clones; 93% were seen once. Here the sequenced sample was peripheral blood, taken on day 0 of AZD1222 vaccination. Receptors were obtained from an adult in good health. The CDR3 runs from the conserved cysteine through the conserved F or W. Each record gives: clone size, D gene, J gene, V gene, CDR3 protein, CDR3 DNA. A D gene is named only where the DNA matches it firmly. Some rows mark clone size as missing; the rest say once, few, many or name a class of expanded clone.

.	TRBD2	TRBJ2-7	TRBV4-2	CASSSLEGLAGGIYEQYF	TGTGCCAGCAGCTCGCTCGAGGGACTAGCGGGAGGTATCTACGAGCAGTACTTC
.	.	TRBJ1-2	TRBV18	CASSPPSGYYGYTF	TGTGCCAGCTCACCACCGTCGGGGTACTATGGCTACACCTTC
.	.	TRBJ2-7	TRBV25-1	CASSGNYEQYF	TGTGCCAGCAGTGGTAACTACGAGCAGTACTTC
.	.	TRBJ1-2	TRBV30	CAWSPGPYGYTF	TGTGCCTGGAGTCCCGGCCCCTATGGCTACACCTTC
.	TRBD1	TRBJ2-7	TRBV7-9	CASSFPGQTLREQYF	TGTGCCAGCAGTTTCCCGGGACAGACATTAAGAGAGCAGTACTTC
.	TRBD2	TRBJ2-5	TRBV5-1	CASSFGLAGDRETQYF	TGCGCCAGCAGCTTTGGACTAGCGGGAGATCGAGAGACCCAGTACTTC
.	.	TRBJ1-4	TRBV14	CASSQDWGAEKLFF	TGTGCCAGCAGCCAAGATTGGGGCGCTGAAAAACTGTTTTTT
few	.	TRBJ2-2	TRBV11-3	CASSLGSGELFF	TGTGCCAGCAGCTTAGGGTCCGGGGAGCTGTTTTTT
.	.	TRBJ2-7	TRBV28	CASIPTGAPTYEQYF	TGTGCCAGCATTCCCACTGGGGCTCCCACCTACGAGCAGTACTTC
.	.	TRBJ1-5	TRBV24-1	CATSVAADRAPQHF	TGTGCCACCAGTGTCGCCGCGGACCGAGCGCCCCAGCATTTT
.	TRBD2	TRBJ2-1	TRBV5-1	CASSLVSGTSGYNEQFF	TGCGCCAGCAGCTTGGTTTCGGGGACTAGCGGATACAATGAGCAGTTCTTC
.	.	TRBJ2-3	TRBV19	CASSIVSDMDTQYF	TGTGCCAGTAGTATAGTCAGTGACATGGATACGCAGTATTTT
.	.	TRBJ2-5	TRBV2	CASTLQETQYF	TGTGCCAGCACCTTACAAGAGACCCAGTACTTC
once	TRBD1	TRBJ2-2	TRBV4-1	CASSLSGTGNPNTGELFF	TGCGCCAGCAGCCTTTCCGGGACAGGGAACCCGAACACCGGGGAGCTGTTTTTT
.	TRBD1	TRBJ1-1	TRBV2	CASRGTGATEAFF	TGTGCCAGCAGGGGGACAGGGGCAACTGAAGCTTTCTTT
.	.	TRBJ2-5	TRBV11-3	CASSDTAETQYF	TGTGCCAGCAGCGATACAGCTGAGACCCAGTACTTC
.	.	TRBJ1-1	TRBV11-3	CASSLARDTEAFF	TGTGCCAGCAGCTTAGCACGGGACACTGAAGCTTTCTTT
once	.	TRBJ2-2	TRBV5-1	CASTSGRNTGELFF	TGCGCCAGCACAAGCGGACGGAACACCGGGGAGCTGTTTTTT
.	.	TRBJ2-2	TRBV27	CASRIGFTGELFF	TGTGCCAGCAGAATAGGGTTTACCGGGGAGCTGTTTTTT
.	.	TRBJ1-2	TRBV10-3	CAISGQNYGYTF	TGTGCCATCAGTGGACAGAACTATGGCTACACCTTC
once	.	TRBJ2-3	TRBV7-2	CASSLQSGFTDTQYF	TGTGCCAGCAGCCTCCAGTCCGGATTCACAGATACGCAGTATTTT
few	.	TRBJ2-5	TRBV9	CASSDFKETQYF	TGTGCCAGCAGCGACTTCAAGGAGACCCAGTACTTC
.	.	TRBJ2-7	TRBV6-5	CASKGPGPSYEQYF	TGTGCCAGCAAGGGGCCAGGGCCTTCCTACGAGCAGTACTTC
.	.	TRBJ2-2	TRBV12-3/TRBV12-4	CASQHPNTGELFF	TGTGCCAGCCAACACCCGAACACCGGGGAGCTGTTTTTT
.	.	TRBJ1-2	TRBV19	CASSIGVGPMGYGYTF	TGTGCCAGTAGTATAGGAGTGGGGCCTATGGGTTATGGCTACACCTTC
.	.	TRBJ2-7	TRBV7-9	CASSLGQGAYEQYF	TGTGCCAGCAGCTTGGGCCAGGGCGCCTACGAGCAGTACTTC
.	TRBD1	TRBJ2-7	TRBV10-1	CASSDPGTGYEQYF	TGCGCCAGCAGTGACCCCGGGACAGGATACGAGCAGTACTTC
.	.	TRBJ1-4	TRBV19	CASSTLYTTAGEKLFF	TGTGCCAGTAGTACCCTTTATACAACAGCAGGTGAAAAACTGTTTTTT
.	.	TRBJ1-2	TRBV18	CASSGRGIQESSGYTF	TGTGCCAGCTCAGGTCGGGGGATACAAGAGTCTTCTGGCTACACCTTC
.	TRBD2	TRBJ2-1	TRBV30	CAWKKGTSQFF	TGTGCCTGGAAAAAAGGGACTAGCCAGTTCTTC
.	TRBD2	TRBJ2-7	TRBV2	CASGRGRGDYEQYF	TGTGCCAGCGGACGCGGGAGAGGGGACTACGAGCAGTACTTC
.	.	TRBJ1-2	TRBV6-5	CASSPSMGFGYTF	TGTGCCAGCAGCCCCTCCATGGGGTTTGGCTACACCTTC
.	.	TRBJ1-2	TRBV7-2	CASSADSARDGGYTF	TGTGCCAGCAGCGCGGACAGCGCGAGGGATGGCGGCTACACCTTC
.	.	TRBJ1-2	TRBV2	CASSDRYVYTF	TGTGCCAGCAGTGACCGGTATGTCTACACCTTC
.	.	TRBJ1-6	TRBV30	CASSEEYTGYSPLHF	TGTGCCTCCTCCGAGGAATATACAGGGTATTCACCCCTCCACTTT
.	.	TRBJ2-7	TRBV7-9	CASSSGQSEQYF	TGTGCCAGCAGCTCCGGACAAAGCGAGCAGTACTTC
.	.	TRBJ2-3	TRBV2	CASSDIGAMDTQYF	TGTGCCAGCAGTGATATAGGGGCCATGGATACGCAGTATTTT
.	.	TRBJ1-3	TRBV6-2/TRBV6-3	CASSKPGTTTGNTIYF	TGTGCCAGCAGTAAACCCGGGACAACAACTGGAAACACCATATATTTT
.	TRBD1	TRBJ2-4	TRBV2	CASSPSNTGESKIQYF	TGTGCCAGCAGTCCAAGTAATACAGGGGAGTCAAAAATTCAGTACTTC
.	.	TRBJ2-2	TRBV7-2	CASSFDGTNTGELFF	TGTGCCAGCAGCTTTGACGGGACGAACACCGGGGAGCTGTTTTTT
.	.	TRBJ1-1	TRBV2	CASRDRELAGAFF	TGTGCCAGCAGGGACAGAGAGCTTGCCGGGGCTTTCTTT
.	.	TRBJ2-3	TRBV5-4	CASSAKSAGTDTQYF	TGTGCCAGCAGTGCTAAGAGCGCGGGCACAGATACGCAGTATTTT
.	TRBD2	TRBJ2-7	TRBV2	CASSLVGLAGGPGDEQYF	TGTGCCAGCAGTCTGGTGGGACTAGCGGGAGGGCCTGGCGACGAGCAGTACTTC
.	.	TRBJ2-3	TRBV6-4	CASTDGVIQYF	TGTGCCAGCACCGACGGGGTAATCCAGTATTTT
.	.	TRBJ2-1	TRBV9	CASSPKVGGNYNEQFF	TGTGCCAGCAGCCCTAAGGTCGGCGGGAACTACAATGAGCAGTTCTTC
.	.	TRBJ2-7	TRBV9	CASSVEARGTSYEQYF	TGTGCCAGCAGCGTAGAGGCGAGGGGGACGTCCTACGAGCAGTACTTC
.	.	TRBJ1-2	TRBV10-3	CAIFTVLGGYTF	TGTGCCATCTTCACGGTCTTGGGTGGCTACACCTTC
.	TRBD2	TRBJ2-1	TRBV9	CASSVELAGNNEQFF	TGTGCCAGCAGCGTAGAACTAGCGGGGAACAATGAGCAGTTCTTC
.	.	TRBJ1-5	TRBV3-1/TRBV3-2	CASSQDWADSNQPQHF	TGTGCCAGCAGCCAAGATTGGGCAGATAGCAATCAGCCCCAGCATTTT
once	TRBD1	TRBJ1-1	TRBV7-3	CASSLTLDRDAFF	TGTGCCAGCAGCTTAACCCTGGACAGGGATGCTTTCTTT
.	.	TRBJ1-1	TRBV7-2	CASSLPGGGEAFF	TGTGCCAGCAGCTTACCAGGCGGCGGTGAAGCTTTCTTT
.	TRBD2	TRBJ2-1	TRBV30	CAWSVLAGGYNEQFF	TGTGCCTGGAGTGTACTAGCGGGAGGTTATAATGAGCAGTTCTTC
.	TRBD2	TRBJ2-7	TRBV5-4	CASSLGSGGDEQYF	TGTGCCAGCAGCTTGGGGTCGGGAGGGGACGAGCAGTACTTC
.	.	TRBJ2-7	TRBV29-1	CSVANKRASYEQYF	TGCAGCGTTGCCAACAAGCGGGCCTCCTACGAGCAGTACTTC
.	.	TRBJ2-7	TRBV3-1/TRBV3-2	CASSLGMSTSAYEQYF	TGTGCCAGCAGCCTTGGGATGTCAACCTCCGCCTACGAGCAGTACTTC
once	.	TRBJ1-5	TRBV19	CASSIVAQGAYNQPQHF	TGTGCCAGTAGTATAGTGGCCCAGGGAGCCTATAATCAGCCCCAGCATTTT
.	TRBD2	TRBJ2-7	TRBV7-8	CASSTGLAGYEQYF	TGTGCCAGCAGCACCGGACTAGCGGGCTACGAGCAGTACTTC
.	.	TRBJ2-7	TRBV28	CASSLSGGPEQYF	TGTGCCAGCAGTTTATCCGGCGGCCCGGAGCAGTACTTC
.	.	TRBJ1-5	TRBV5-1	CASSLLSYSNQPQHF	TGCGCCAGCAGCTTGCTCAGTTATAGCAATCAGCCCCAGCATTTT